The sample holds a few counts of the clone carrying this TCR beta chain. Its antigen is not identified. A second roughly 6 to 11 cycle PCR used barcoded and J-beta primers. TCRdb reanalysed the 5' RACE reads using MiXCR and keeps one entry per CDR3 protein. The table has 580,000 or so distinct CDR3 sequences, around 48% seen once. This entry comes from a study of blood T cells in healthy people across ages. Whole-study findings and limits: Roughly linearly, TCR beta diversity per million T cells fell as age increased. Unknown CMV status may confound age-related changes in expanded clones. Unsorted PBMC material precluded a definitive naive versus antigen-experienced comparison.

Per germline, CDR1 SGHTA and CDR2 FQGNSA. The CDR3 is made up of 17 amino acids. V shed 2 bases and J shed 3 bases, with 17 bases lying between them. Per sample, a minimum of 6 million PBMCs were isolated. This sequence joins TRBV7-2 and TRBJ2-1; D perhaps matches TRBD1 (6 bases). The sequencing sample was made of blood. The sequence was obtained from a man at least 80 years old in good health. The CDR3 nucleotides are TGTGCCAGCAGCTTATTCTCCCCGGGACAAATCTACAATGAGCAGTTCTTC. Translation gives CASSLFSPGQIYNEQFF. Combining the CDR3 with reference TRBV7-2 and TRBJ2-1 gives the whole variable domain GAGVSQSPSNKVTEKGKDVELRCDPISGHTALYWYRQSLGQGLEFLIYFQGNSAPDKSGLPSDRFSAERTGGSVSTLTIQRTQQEDSAVYLCASSLFSPGQIYNEQFFGPGTRLTVL.